A single sample is the source of the 6 T cell receptor beta chains below, sequenced in a study of identical twins. TCRdb recomputed calls from the 5' RACE reads with MiXCR, one row per CDR3 protein. The sample consists of about 220,000 distinct CDR3 sequences, roughly 7.5% of them appearing once. These records were also assigned to another study, of yellow fever vaccine responses in identical twins.

Sequences were obtained from memory (CD45RO+) T cells sorted from blood. The receptor source for this set is a woman aged 18-35 years in good health.

This clonotype was observed many times. The chain joins TRBV6-1 to TRBJ2-7; D may be TRBD1 (7 bases). Germline loops: CDR1 MNHNS, CDR2 SASEGT. Deletions cut 1 base from V and 0 bases from J, with 10 bases between. The CDR3 extends over 15 amino acids. For the CDR3, the DNA is TGTGCCAGCAGTGAAGGGGGGGACAGCTCCTACGAGCAGTACTTC. Its translation is CASSEGGDSSYEQYF.

This clonotype was counted ten times or more. The CDR3 bases are TGCGCCAGCAGCCGGGACTATGTCTCCTACGAGCAGTACTTC. Its protein product is CASSRDYVSYEQYF. This chain uses TRBV5-1 with TRBJ2-7; 7 bases agree with TRBD2. Germline assignment: CDR1 SGHRS and CDR2 YFSETQ. The CDR3 spans 14 residues. J gave up 0 bases and V 4 bases, and 4 bases lay outside the gene matches.

This clonotype showed up many times. The CDR3 region has the DNA TGTGCCAGCAGCGTGACACTAGCGGGGGGGCTGGGAGATACGCAGTATTTT. Protein product: CASSVTLAGGLGDTQYF. The V and J genes are TRBV9 and TRBJ2-3; 13 bases are shared with TRBD2. CDR3 length: 17 amino acids. V was pared by 2 bases and J by 5 bases, with 8 bases of the junction left unmatched. CDR1 and CDR2 (germline): SGDLS, YYNGEE.

This clonotype showed up just a few times. The chain uses TRBV28 and TRBJ1-2; 9 bases line up with TRBD1. This CDR3 is 13 amino acids long. V dropped 10 bases and J dropped 7; count of bases not matched to a gene: 10. Per germline, CDR1 MDHEN and CDR2 SYDVKM. The CDR3 here is CAIRDRVNFGYTF. CDR3 in DNA: TGTGCCATCCGGGACAGGGTGAATTTTGGCTACACCTTC.

The sample holds a few counts of this clonotype. The rearrangement joins TRBV24-1 to TRBJ2-1, with 8 bases that match TRBD1. V dropped 6 bases and J dropped 3; count of bases not matched to a gene: 6. There are 15 residues in the CDR3. In germline, CDR1 is KGHDR, CDR2 SFDVKD. For the CDR3, the DNA is TGTGCCACCAGTCAAAGGACAGGGATCTACAATGAGCAGTTCTTC. Protein sequence: CATSQRTGIYNEQFF.

This clonotype has at least ten counts. The chain couples TRBV5-6 to TRBJ2-5; TRBD2 is a possible D gene (6 bases). CDR1 and CDR2 (germline): SGHDT, YYEEEE. V shed 0 bases and J shed 0 bases, with 12 bases lying between them. This CDR3 is built from 16 residues. The CDR3 DNA sequence: TGTGCCAGCAGCTTGGTATCCGGGAGCGACCAAGAGACCCAGTACTTC. It translates to CASSLVSGSDQETQYF.